The 9 T cell receptor beta chains in this list originate from one sample, sequenced in a study of CD8 T cells in ankylosing spondylitis. TCRdb reanalysed the 5' RACE reads using MiXCR and keeps one entry per CDR3 protein. Of more than 150,000 distinct CDR3 sequences in the sample, 15% to 20% are singletons; the top ten hold around 4%. Sequences were obtained from blood, either unsorted or a sorted T cell fraction (not recorded which). These receptors were taken from a male donor between 5 and 29 years old with ankylosing spondylitis or in good health (not recorded which).

There are many counts of this clonotype. V is TRBV7-2 and J is TRBJ1-1; D is unresolved. CDR3 length: 12 residues. Germline lookup yields CDR1 SGHTA and CDR2 FQGNSA. Trimming removed 6 bases from V and 4 bases from J, with 9 bases in between. DNA for the CDR3: TGTGCCAGCAGTTATCTGTCCACTGAAGCTTTCTTT. Its translation is CASSYLSTEAFF.

The rearrangement links TRBV7-2 to TRBJ2-2; no firm D call. Germline CDR1 and CDR2: SGHTA and FQGNSA. This CDR3 has 13 amino acids. DNA of the CDR3: TGTGCGTCTCGGCAGACCAACACCGGGGAGCTGTTTTTT. The encoded protein is CASRQTNTGELFF.

The gene calls are TRBV7-2 and TRBJ2-7; the match to TRBD1 covers 9 bases. Germline loops: CDR1 SGHTA, CDR2 FQGNSA. The CDR3 totals 21 residues. With V trimmed by 1 base and J by 6 bases, 25 bases remained unmatched. CDR3 coding DNA: TGTGCCAGCAGCTTAGGGGGATTTGGGACAGGGTGGGACCTTAGCGGCGGCGAGCAGTACTTC. It is translated as CASSLGGFGTGWDLSGGEQYF.

V and J are TRBV20-1 and TRBJ1-3, with D perhaps matching TRBD1 (5 bases). V was shortened by 6 bases and J by 2 bases, with 17 bases between the two germline ends. CDR3 length equals 15 residues. Germline-derived CDR1 and CDR2 are DFQATT and SNEGSKA (reference sequence). The CDR3 coding sequence is TGCAGTGCAGAAGACGGTACAGGTGCTGGAAACACCATATATTTT. This gives the protein CSAEDGTGAGNTIYF.

The sample holds many counts of this clonotype. The chain has TRBV27 and TRBJ2-2; unclear D gene. Germline values: CDR1 MNHEY, CDR2 SMNVEV (reference sequence). Trimming took off 0 bases at V and 6 bases at J, with 14 bases between the two ends. CDR3 length equals 16 residues. The CDR3 DNA is TGTGCCAGCAGTTTATCCTCAGCCCACAGCGCCGGGGAGCTGTTTTTT. This gives the protein CASSLSSAHSAGELFF.

V is TRBV20-1 and J is TRBJ2-7; D call uncertain. Looked up from germline, CDR1 is DFQATT and CDR2 is SNEGSKA (reference sequence). CDR3 length: 14 amino acids. Trimming took off 0 bases at V and 2 bases at J, with 11 bases between the two ends. The CDR3 DNA reads TGCAGTGCTAGAGAAGGGTCCTACACCTACGAGCAGTACTTC. This gives the protein CSAREGSYTYEQYF.

The rearrangement uses TRBV6-2 or TRBV6-3 and TRBJ2-1, with 8 bases lining up with TRBD2. This CDR3 has 14 residues. Germline V gene data show CDR1 as MNHEY and CDR2 as SVGEGT. Trimming took 6 bases from V and 5 from J; bases not matched to a gene: 6. Written as DNA, the CDR3 is TGTGCCAGCAGCGCGGGACTAGGAAACAATGAGCAGTTCTTC. It codes for CASSAGLGNNEQFF.

This clonotype was recorded at least ten times. The CDR3 coding sequence is TGTGCCATCGTCGGGCCCGAGGACAATGAGCAGTTCTTC. Protein sequence: CAIVGPEDNEQFF. The V and J genes are TRBV10-3 and TRBJ2-1; D gene uncertain. The CDR3 length is 13 residues. From germline, CDR1 is ENHRY and CDR2 SYGVKD. Trimming removed 8 bases from V and 5 bases from J, with 13 bases in between.

This rearrangement joins TRBV11-3 to TRBJ2-1, with 14 positions matching TRBD2. V lost 5 bases, J lost 7 bases, and 4 bases stayed unmatched. The V gene's germline CDR1 is SGHNT and CDR2 YENEEA. The CDR3 contains 15 residues. This CDR3 reads CASSRTSGRSNEQFF. CDR3 nucleotide sequence: TGTGCCAGCAGCAGGACTAGCGGGAGGTCAAATGAGCAGTTCTTC.